These 27 T cell receptor beta chains came from one sample sequenced in a study of cytomegalovirus exposure and HLA in healthy donors (dated by TCRdb to 2016 to 2017). Libraries were made using the immunoSEQ multiplex PCR assay. The multiplex PCR relied on a mix of 60 forward primers for TCR Vbeta segments and 13 reverse primers for TCR Jbeta segments. Entries here come from immuneACCESS through TCRdb and include only in-frame sequences with V and J called. Some clones fail to appear in such tables; in the studies checked, an unresolved V gene covers under half of the shortfall, and the cause of the remainder is unknown. The sample has approximately 200,000 clones on record, 65% to 85% of them singletons. The ten largest account for 4.5% to 7.5% of the sample. The source material was PBMCs. Receptors originate from a woman under 40 in good health and CMV-seropositive.

This clone occurred a few times. The gene calls are TRBV27 and TRBJ1-1; 9 bases map to TRBD1. The CDR3 contains 18 residues. With 3 bases clipped from V and 4 bases from J, the junction kept 15 bases outside the gene matches. CDR1 and CDR2 from the germline V gene are MNHEY and SMNVEV (reference sequence). CDR3 in amino acids: CASSFLAARQGDVTEAFF. In DNA, the CDR3 is TGTGCCAGCAGTTTTTTAGCCGCGCGACAGGGGGACGTCACTGAAGCTTTCTTT.

This sequence joins TRBV5-6 and TRBJ2-1, with 11 bases that match TRBD2. V lost 4 bases, J lost 9 bases, and 18 bases stayed unmatched. The CDR3 length is 18 residues. The germline V gene encodes CDR1 SGHDT and CDR2 YYEEEE. CDR3 sequence reads: CASSHKTASGRTKGEQFF. The DNA for the CDR3 is TGTGCCAGCAGCCACAAAACTGCTAGCGGGAGGACGAAGGGTGAGCAGTTCTTC. Using reference TRBV5-6 and TRBJ2-1 for the parts outside the CDR3, the full variable domain is DAGVTQSPTHLIKTRGQQVTLRCSPKSGHDTVSWYQQALGQGPQFIFQYYEEEERQRGNFPDRFSGHQFPNYSSELNVNALLLGDSALYLCASSHKTASGRTKGEQFFGPGTRLTVL.

This clone has a handful of counts. This rearrangement joins TRBV19 to TRBJ1-6, with D unclear. With 5 bases removed from V and 7 bases from J, the gap between germline ends came to 15 bases. The germline CDR1 and CDR2 sequences are LNHDA and SQIVND (reference sequence). The CDR3 runs to 15 residues. CDR3 in DNA: TGTGCCAGTAGTCCCGCGGGTATCCGGAATTCACCCCTCCACTTT. It specifies CASSPAGIRNSPLHF.

The chain uses TRBV18 and TRBJ2-6; weak D call: TRBD2 (6 bases). Germline V lookup: CDR1 KGHSH, CDR2 LQKENI. This CDR3 spans 17 amino acids. V lost 1 base, J lost 1 base, and 11 bases lay in between. The CDR3 reads CASSPLAGGSGANVLTF. As DNA, the CDR3 is TGTGCCAGCTCACCACTCGCTGGGGGGTCTGGGGCCAACGTCCTGACTTTC.

This rearrangement joins TRBV5-1 to TRBJ2-1; 9 nucleotides align to TRBD2. The CDR3 totals 14 residues. Germline CDR1 SGHRS, CDR2 YFSETQ. Trimming removed 4 bases from V and 4 bases from J; junction bases left unmatched: 3. CDR3: CASSKTSGYNEQFF. For the CDR3, the DNA is TGCGCCAGCAGCAAGACTAGCGGATACAATGAGCAGTTCTTC.

This chain connects TRBV7-9 to TRBJ2-7; TRBD1 might be the D (6 bases). The V end was cut by 4 bases, the J end by 0 bases, with 13 bases between. Germline CDR1 reads SEHNR; CDR2 reads FQNEAQ (reference sequence). The CDR3 sequence is 15 residues long. The CDR3 nucleotides are TGTGCCAGCAGCTCCAGGACAGTTAGCTCCTACGAGCAGTACTTC. It encodes CASSSRTVSSYEQYF. The full variable domain, in which reference TRBV7-9 and TRBJ2-7 provide the parts outside the CDR3, is DTGVSQNPRHKITKRGQNVTFRCDPISEHNRLYWYRQTLGQGPEFLTYFQNEAQLEKSRLLSDRFSAERPKGSFSTLEIQRTEQGDSAMYLCASSSRTVSSYEQYFGPGTRLTVT.

The gene calls are TRBV4-2 and TRBJ1-1; 7 bases line up with TRBD1. Germline V gene sequence: CDR1 LGHNA, CDR2 YNFKEQ. The CDR3 is 16 amino acids. Trimming took 1 base from V and 4 from J; bases not matched to a gene: 9. The CDR3 region is CASSQAGQVIVTEAFF. The CDR3 bases are TGTGCCAGCAGCCAAGCAGGACAGGTTATAGTCACTGAAGCTTTCTTT.

Only a few counts were recorded for this clone. This rearrangement joins TRBV14 to TRBJ1-2, with TRBD1 identical over 7 bases. The CDR3 has 15 residues. Losses at the gene ends were 4 bases for V and 1 base for J; bases not matched to a gene: 6. Germline CDR1 reads SGHDN; CDR2 reads FVKESK. CDR3 in amino acids: CASSPTTGINYGYTF. The CDR3 coding sequence is TGTGCCAGCAGCCCTACGACAGGGATTAACTATGGCTACACCTTC. The whole variable domain, filled in from reference TRBV14 and TRBJ1-2, reads EAGVTQFPSHSVIEKGQTVTLRCDPISGHDNLYWYRRVMGKEIKFLLHFVKESKQDESGMPNNRFLAERTGGTYSTLKVQPAELEDSGVYFCASSPTTGINYGYTFGSGTRLTVV.

This chain connects TRBV5-1 to TRBJ2-1; TRBD2 matches at 11 bases. V shed 3 bases and J 4 bases; nucleotides not matched to a gene: 3. This CDR3 spans 15 amino acids. From germline, CDR1 is SGHRS and CDR2 YFSETQ. The CDR3 DNA reads as TGCGCCAGCAGCTCGACTAGCGGGGTTTACAATGAGCAGTTCTTC. Its protein product is CASSSTSGVYNEQFF.

The V and J genes are TRBV7-8 and TRBJ1-5; 7 bases match TRBD1. The length of the CDR3 is 16 residues. Germline V CDR1 and CDR2: SGHVS, FQNEAQ. J gave up 1 base and V 1 base, and 4 bases lay outside the gene matches. CDR3 amino acids: CASSLEGALSNQPQHF. The CDR3 region has the DNA TGTGCCAGCAGCTTAGAGGGGGCGTTAAGCAATCAGCCCCAGCATTTT.

This chain links TRBV11-2 with TRBJ1-6; possible D gene TRBD1, 5 bases. From germline, CDR1 is SGHAT and CDR2 FQNNGV. The CDR3 runs 15 residues. Trimming pared 1 base from V and 6 bases from J, leaving 10 bases between. The DNA of the CDR3 is TGTGCCAGCAGCTTAGGGCAGGGAAGTAATTCACCCCTCCACTTT. Its protein product is CASSLGQGSNSPLHF.

This chain connects TRBV6-1 to TRBJ2-7; TRBD1 is a possible D gene (6 bases). The CDR3 length is 15 residues. Germline CDR1 and CDR2: MNHNS and SASEGT. Trimming took off 6 bases at V and 2 bases at J, with 17 bases between the two ends. The CDR3 region has the DNA TGTGCCAGCAGCCCGACCACAGGGACCCCCTACGAGCAGTACTTC. The encoded protein is CASSPTTGTPYEQYF.

This chain links TRBV28 with TRBJ2-5, with TRBD2 identical over 10 bases. In germline, CDR1 is MDHEN, CDR2 SYDVKM. J gave up 7 bases and V 10 bases, and 18 bases lay outside the gene matches. This CDR3 contains 16 residues. CDR3: CATGYGVAGGLRTQYF. The CDR3 bases are TGTGCCACTGGTTACGGAGTAGCGGGAGGTCTAAGGACCCAGTACTTC. The whole variable domain, filled in from reference TRBV28 and TRBJ2-5, reads DVKVTQSSRYLVKRTGEKVFLECVQDMDHENMFWYRQDPGLGLRLIYFSYDVKMKEKGDIPEGYSVSREKKERFSLILESASTNQTSMYLCATGYGVAGGLRTQYFGPGTRLLVL.

This chain uses TRBV7-2 with TRBJ1-2, with D possibly being TRBD1 (5 bases). V dropped 1 base and J dropped 2 bases, with 17 bases sitting between them. Germline-derived CDR1 and CDR2 are SGHTA and FQGNSA. There are 17 residues in the CDR3. CDR3 in DNA: TGTGCCAGCAGCTTAGTGATGGCCGGAGCAGGGAACTATGGCTACACCTTC. Translated: CASSLVMAGAGNYGYTF.

This chain links TRBV4-1 with TRBJ1-2, with D unresolved. CDR1 MGHRA and CDR2 YSYEKL come from the germline V gene. V lost 0 bases to trimming and J lost 0 bases, with 8 bases between them. This CDR3 spans 15 amino acids. Here the CDR3 reads CASSQDMATNYGYTF. DNA of the CDR3: TGCGCCAGCAGCCAAGATATGGCAACTAACTATGGCTACACCTTC.

The CDR3 reads CASSFSRDRGRNTEAFF. The DNA of the CDR3 is TGTGCCAGCAGCTTTTCCCGGGACAGGGGGCGGAACACTGAAGCTTTCTTT. The chain employs TRBV5-5 and TRBJ1-1, with 12 positions matching TRBD1. This CDR3 spans 17 amino acids. Germline V gives CDR1 SGHKS, CDR2 YYEKEE (reference sequence). V lost 2 bases and J lost 1; bases outside the gene matches: 6. The whole variable domain, remainder taken from reference TRBV5-5 and TRBJ1-1, is DAGVTQSPTHLIKTRGQQVTLRCSPISGHKSVSWYQQVLGQGPQFIFQYYEKEERGRGNFPDRFSARQFPNYSSELNVNALLLGDSALYLCASSFSRDRGRNTEAFFGQGTRLTVV.

The V gene is TRBV14, the J gene TRBJ1-1, with a possible D match to TRBD1 (6 bases). Per germline, CDR1 SGHDN and CDR2 FVKESK. This CDR3 comprises 12 residues. V lost 4 bases to trimming and J lost 11 bases, with 14 bases between them. The CDR3 sequence: CASSPGITGAFF. CDR3 nucleotide sequence: TGTGCCAGCAGCCCTGGAATTACAGGGGCTTTCTTT.

The sample holds one count of this clone. The chain uses TRBV5-4 and TRBJ1-2; 8 bases match TRBD1. V lost 4 bases, J lost 3 bases, and 2 bases stayed unmatched. The germline gives CDR1 SGHNT, CDR2 YYREEE (reference sequence). The CDR3 is 13 residues long. In DNA, the CDR3 is TGTGCCAGCAGCCCGACAGGGGACTATGGCTACACCTTC. Translated: CASSPTGDYGYTF.

This clone was seen just once. The gene calls are TRBV7-8 and TRBJ1-1; 8 bases fit TRBD1. After removal of 4 bases from V and 8 bases from J, the junction contained 15 bases not matched to a gene. Germline V gene lookup returns CDR1 SGHVS and CDR2 FQNEAQ. CDR3 length: 16 amino acids. Here the CDR3 reads CASSSRPPQGAAEAFF. For the CDR3, the DNA is TGTGCCAGCAGCTCCCGCCCCCCCCAGGGGGCCGCAGAAGCTTTCTTT. The variable domain in full, completed from reference TRBV7-8 and TRBJ1-1, reads GAGVSQSPRYKVAKRGQDVALRCDPISGHVSLFWYQQALGQGPEFLTYFQNEAQLDKSGLPSDRFFAERPEGSVSTLKIQRTQQEDSAVYLCASSSRPPQGAAEAFFGQGTRLTVV.

This chain connects TRBV5-1 to TRBJ2-5, with 10 bases aligning to TRBD1. The V and J ends lost 3 bases and 2 bases, in that order; junction bases with no gene match: 7. The CDR3 runs to 16 residues. Germline V gene lookup returns CDR1 SGHRS and CDR2 YFSETQ. The CDR3 DNA sequence: TGCGCCAGCAGCTCCGGGACAGGGGATTTGCAAGAGACCCAGTACTTC. As protein: CASSSGTGDLQETQYF.

The rearrangement links TRBV14 to TRBJ2-5; 8 positions agree with TRBD1. The CDR3 covers 17 residues. Germline V gene lookup returns CDR1 SGHDN and CDR2 FVKESK. Unmatched junction bases numbered 17, after V lost 6 bases and J lost 5 bases. CDR3 sequence reads: CASSPWGTGGVVETQYF. CDR3 bases: TGTGCCAGCAGTCCGTGGGGAACAGGGGGTGTCGTGGAGACCCAGTACTTC.

The V and J genes are TRBV5-1 and TRBJ2-1; TRBD2 is a possible D gene (7 bases). Germline lookup yields CDR1 SGHRS and CDR2 YFSETQ. The V gene lost 5 bases and the J gene lost 10 bases, with 19 bases spanning the gap. The CDR3 contains 14 residues. The CDR3 DNA is TGCGCCAGCAGGGCCCGGACTGGGGGGGGCGAGCAGTTCTTC. Translated: CASRARTGGGEQFF.

The rearrangement uses TRBV21-1 and TRBJ1-1. TRBV21-1 counts as a pseudogene. The CDR3 runs to 13 residues. The CDR3 protein is CARQQPRGTEAFF. The CDR3 coding sequence is TGTGCCAGGCAGCAGCCCCGGGGAACTGAAGCTTTCTTT.

This clone was observed a single time. The genes are TRBV28 and TRBJ1-4, with a tentative D call TRBD1 (6 bases). Germline V lookup: CDR1 MDHEN, CDR2 SYDVKM. Deletions cut 6 bases from V and 1 base from J, with 15 bases between. The CDR3 sequence is 16 residues long. CDR3 bases: TGTGCCAGCAGCCTTACAGGGACGGGAACTAATGAAAAACTGTTTTTT. Protein product: CASSLTGTGTNEKLFF.

This sequence joins TRBV2 and TRBJ2-3; 9 bases are a match to TRBD1. CDR1 SNHLY and CDR2 FYNNEI come from the germline V gene. J was trimmed by 2 bases and V by 7 bases; bases with no gene match: 7. The CDR3 has 15 amino acids. As DNA, the CDR3 is TGTGCCAGCATTACCGGGACAGGGAACACAGATACGCAGTATTTT. Its protein product is CASITGTGNTDTQYF.

V and J are TRBV29-1 and TRBJ2-5; TRBD1 might be the D (5 bases). CDR3 length equals 14 residues. Looked up from germline, CDR1 is SQVTM and CDR2 is ANQGSEA. Trimming stripped 6 bases from V and 4 bases from J, with 18 bases between. Here the CDR3 DNA reads TGCAGCGTCGCCGATGCAGGGTCTGGAGAGACCCAGTACTTC. Amino acids: CSVADAGSGETQYF.

The chain carries TRBV6-4 and TRBJ1-1; no reliable D call. The ends were cut back, 4 bases at V and 1 base at J, with 16 bases in the middle. This CDR3 is 16 amino acids long. Per the germline V gene, CDR1 is MRHNA and CDR2 is SNTAGT. CDR3 in amino acids: CASSASPGGGNTEAFF. The CDR3 bases are TGTGCCAGCAGTGCCAGCCCGGGAGGTGGGAACACTGAAGCTTTCTTT.